Following are 9 T cell receptor beta chains from one sample sequenced in a study of CD8 T cells in ankylosing spondylitis. Study results and limitations: For ankylosing spondylitis blood, a TCR beta motif of 7 to 9 highly homologous variants appeared characteristic.

Via MiXCR, TCRdb re-called the 5' RACE reads, giving one row per CDR3 protein. This sample carries about 330,000 distinct CDR3 sequences, 8% of them seen once, and the ten largest clones take roughly 15%. These TCRs' antigens remain unknown. Sequencing used blood, either unsorted or a sorted T cell fraction (not recorded which). The receptors derive from a male donor with ankylosing spondylitis.

The chain combines TRBV29-1 with TRBJ2-7, with 9 bases identical to TRBD1. The junction had 12 bases not matched to a gene; V was cut back by 4 bases and J by 8 bases. The CDR3 contains 14 residues. Germline CDR1 reads SQVTM; CDR2 reads ANQGSEA. The CDR3 spells CSVVTAGTGIQQYF. The CDR3 DNA follows: TGCAGCGTTGTTACCGCCGGGACAGGGATCCAGCAGTACTTC.

This clonotype appeared a few times. The chain has TRBV12-3 or TRBV12-4 and TRBJ1-5; D is perhaps TRBD1 (5 bases). Trimming removed 6 bases from V and 5 bases from J, with 11 bases in between. The CDR3 loop spans 13 amino acids. In DNA, the CDR3 is TGTGCCAGCAGCTCAGGGCAAGATCAGCCCCAGCATTTT. Its translation is CASSSGQDQPQHF.

This clonotype was counted at least ten times. The chain recombines TRBV12-3 or TRBV12-4 with TRBJ1-5; D perhaps matches TRBD1 (6 bases). Trimming left V 5 bases short and J 5 bases short, with 10 bases between. The CDR3 runs 13 residues. CDR3 region: CASSPGQYQPQHF. CDR3 DNA sequence: TGTGCCAGCAGTCCTGGACAGTATCAGCCCCAGCATTTT.

This chain uses TRBV5-1 with TRBJ1-2; 8 nucleotides line up with TRBD1. The CDR3 has 14 residues. CDR1 SGHRS and CDR2 YFSETQ come from the germline V gene. V shed 4 bases and J 4 bases; nucleotides not matched to a gene: 6. The CDR3: CASSTIDRGYGYTF. The CDR3 bases are TGCGCCAGCAGCACCATAGACAGGGGCTATGGCTACACCTTC.

The sample holds many counts of this clonotype. The chain joins TRBV2 to TRBJ2-1; 9 nucleotides agree with TRBD2. This CDR3 region has 17 residues. CDR1 is SNHLY and CDR2 is FYNNEI in the germline V gene. V lost 4 bases to trimming and J lost 10 bases; unmatched junction nucleotides: 17. Here the CDR3 reads CASSGVGLAGPPREQFF. CDR3 DNA sequence: TGTGCCAGCAGTGGGGTGGGGCTAGCGGGGCCCCCACGGGAGCAGTTCTTC.

This clonotype has a handful of counts. The J gene is TRBJ2-2, the V gene TRBV28, with D unclear. Per germline, CDR1 MDHEN and CDR2 SYDVKM. Between the trimmed V and J ends, which lost 6 bases and 1 base, there was a span of 18 bases. This CDR3 contains 17 residues. CDR3 region: CASSGPRGQLNTGELFF. In DNA form, the CDR3 reads TGTGCCAGCAGCGGACCGCGAGGCCAGCTGAACACCGGGGAGCTGTTTTTT.

This clonotype was counted only a few times. This sequence joins TRBV5-1 and TRBJ2-7; possibly TRBD2 for D (5 bases). Germline CDR1 reads SGHRS; CDR2 reads YFSETQ. The CDR3 length is 16 residues. V was pared by 0 bases and J by 1 base, with 14 bases between. The CDR3 loop is CASSLAVATVSYEQYF. The CDR3 nucleotides read TGCGCCAGCAGCTTGGCCGTAGCGACTGTGTCCTACGAGCAGTACTTC.

A few counts support this clonotype. The chain combines TRBV5-1 with TRBJ1-2; 9 bases align to TRBD1. The trim removed 6 bases at V and 0 bases at J, leaving 9 bases unmatched. This CDR3 comprises 16 residues. The germline CDR1 and CDR2 sequences are SGHRS and YFSETQ. The CDR3 coding sequence is TGCGCCAGCACCGCGGGACAGGGCCCAACTAACTATGGCTACACCTTC. It is translated as CASTAGQGPTNYGYTF.

This clonotype was observed a few times. V usage is TRBV7-9 and J usage is TRBJ2-1; D unresolved. The ends were cut back, 3 bases at V and 6 bases at J, with 9 bases in the middle. CDR1 and CDR2 from the germline V gene are SEHNR and FQNEAQ (reference sequence). The CDR3 spans 13 residues. The CDR3: CASSFPRSNEQFF. CDR3 nucleotide sequence: TGTGCCAGCAGCTTCCCACGGAGCAATGAGCAGTTCTTC. Looking up the rest from reference TRBV7-9 and TRBJ2-1 gives the full variable domain: DTGVSQNPRHKITKRGQNVTFRCDPISEHNRLYWYRQTLGQGPEFLTYFQNEAQLEKSRLLSDRFSAERPKGSFSTLEIQRTEQGDSAMYLCASSFPRSNEQFFGPGTRLTVL.